This T cell receptor beta chain originates from a study of blood T cell repertoires in COVID-19. Turning to the study itself: Specimens from acute and convalescent COVID-19 originated in the United States, Italy and Spain. The analysed material was cDNA or gDNA that came from T cells, B-cell-depleted T cells, or PBMCs.

Per germline, CDR1 MNHNS and CDR2 SASEGT. CDR3 length equals 15 residues. V shed 5 bases and J 1 base; nucleotides not matched to a gene: 4. Generated by immunoSEQ multiplex PCR, the TCRdb table keeps only in-frame clones and is missing some. The sample includes 150,000 or so clones, about four fifths seen only once; the top ten take about 0.5%. The chain has TRBV6-1 and TRBJ2-3, with 9 bases that match TRBD1. This sequence originates from a man in his sixties with acute or convalescent COVID-19. Sequenced material: peripheral blood. DNA for the CDR3: TGTGCCAGCAGTTCACAGGGGGCGGGCACAGATACGCAGTATTTT. It is translated as CASSSQGAGTDTQYF.